This T cell receptor (beta chain) was profiled in a study of cytomegalovirus exposure and HLA in healthy donors. Study-wide points: Three chains tied to CMV proved CMV antigen-specific in vitro. Published work reported that the classifier diagnosed cytomegalovirus status with high specificity and sensitivity. Clusters of TCRs from the first cohort tended to co-occur in the approximately 130 validation repertoires (as a later analysis found).

The donors were in the roughly 110-subject validation cohort, distinct from the roughly 700-subject first cohort. CDR1 SGHNT and CDR2 YENEEA come from the germline V gene. V lost 1 base and J 8 bases, leaving 6 bases between the germline ends. The CDR3 contains 13 residues. Clones were sequenced by immunoSEQ multiplex PCR, and TCRdb holds only the in-frame ones, with some missing. Counted here are 100,000 to 150,000 clones, about 88% occurring once; the ten biggest clones make up 4.4%. This clone appeared once. Its specificity is not known. The specimen sequenced was PBMCs. The chain employs TRBV11-3 and TRBJ1-6; D is undetermined. The TCR was taken from a man aged 18-30 years in good health and CMV-seropositive. The CDR3: CASSLVRDSPLHF. CDR3 sequence (DNA): TGTGCCAGCAGCTTAGTTCGCGATTCACCCCTCCACTTT.